The source of this TCR beta chain is a study of cytomegalovirus exposure and HLA in healthy donors. The V gene lost 0 bases and the J gene lost 0 bases, with 4 bases spanning the gap. The CDR3 spans 13 residues. Per germline, CDR1 SGHRS and CDR2 YFSETQ. PCR employed 60 Vbeta and 13 Jbeta primers. Clones were read by immunoSEQ multiplex PCR, and TCRdb kept only the in-frame ones, dropping some. The sample has 100,000 to 150,000 clones; 75% to 90% are singletons. The TCR originated in a middle-aged man in good health and CMV-seronegative. V is TRBV5-1 and J is TRBJ2-7; no definite D call. The sample was PBMCs. The CDR3 spells CASSLDISYEQYF. CDR3 bases: TGCGCCAGCAGCTTGGACATCTCCTACGAGCAGTACTTC.